Listed below are T cell receptor beta chains from one sample, sequenced in a study of beta chain features in type 1 diabetes. Profiling relied on immunoSEQ multiplex PCR, and the TCRdb table lists in-frame clones only, not all of them. In the table there are around 140,000 clones, around 9% of which are singletons. The sequencing sample was made of central memory CD4+ T cells from blood. These receptors were taken from a young man with type 1 diabetes. The CDR3 runs from the conserved cysteine through the conserved F or W. The order of the fields is V gene, J gene, D gene, clone size, CDR3 protein, CDR3 DNA. A D gene is named only where the DNA matches it firmly. Not every row has a clone size; where given, it reads once, few, many or a size class.

V gene: TRBV7-9; J gene: TRBJ2-3; D gene: TRBD2; clone size: few; CDR3 protein: CASSFSSGGQINF; CDR3 DNA: TGTGCCAGCAGCTTCTCTAGCGGGGGCCAGATAAATTTT
V gene: TRBV5-1; J gene: TRBJ2-5; D gene: TRBD2; clone size: few; CDR3 protein: CASSSLRGGQETQYF; CDR3 DNA: TGCGCCAGCAGCTCCCTTCGGGGGGGACAAGAGACCCAGTACTTC
V gene: TRBV2; J gene: TRBJ2-3; D gene: TRBD1; clone size: few; CDR3 protein: CASSEMTGTQYF; CDR3 DNA: TGTGCCAGCAGTGAAATGACAGGGACGCAGTATTTT
V gene: TRBV4-2; J gene: TRBJ2-2; D gene: -; clone size: few; CDR3 protein: CASSQGGVGVTGELFF; CDR3 DNA: TGTGCCAGCAGCCAAGGGGGGGTCGGAGTAACCGGGGAGCTGTTTTTT
V gene: TRBV5-4; J gene: TRBJ2-3; D gene: -; clone size: few; CDR3 protein: CASSLERQTIDTQYF; CDR3 DNA: TGTGCCAGCAGCTTGGAGCGACAGACCATCGATACGCAGTATTTT
V gene: TRBV7-6; J gene: TRBJ2-7; D gene: -; clone size: -; CDR3 protein: CASSSGPFYEQYF; CDR3 DNA: TGTGCCAGCAGCTCGGGTCCATTCTACGAGCAGTACTTC
V gene: TRBV29-1; J gene: TRBJ2-5; D gene: TRBD1; clone size: few; CDR3 protein: CSAGQGARETQYF; CDR3 DNA: TGCAGCGCTGGACAGGGGGCGAGAGAGACCCAGTACTTC
V gene: TRBV9; J gene: TRBJ1-3; D gene: -; clone size: few; CDR3 protein: CASSPSRTAGNTIYF; CDR3 DNA: TGTGCCAGCAGCCCGAGTAGAACAGCCGGAAACACCATATATTTT
V gene: TRBV28; J gene: TRBJ2-4; D gene: -; clone size: few; CDR3 protein: CASSEGFRGIQYF; CDR3 DNA: TGTGCCAGCAGTGAGGGTTTCAGGGGCATTCAGTACTTC
V gene: TRBV2; J gene: TRBJ2-7; D gene: -; clone size: few; CDR3 protein: CASSEDRVSTYEQYF; CDR3 DNA: TGTGCCAGCAGTGAAGACCGGGTCTCAACCTACGAGCAGTACTTC
V gene: TRBV7-2; J gene: TRBJ1-6; D gene: -; clone size: many; CDR3 protein: CASSLPEESPLHF; CDR3 DNA: TGTGCCAGCAGCTTACCGGAGGAGTCTCCCCTCCACTTT
V gene: TRBV5-1; J gene: TRBJ1-2; D gene: TRBD1; clone size: few; CDR3 protein: CASNSGTGSYGYTF; CDR3 DNA: TGCGCCAGCAACTCCGGGACAGGAAGCTATGGCTACACCTTC
V gene: TRBV15; J gene: TRBJ2-3; D gene: TRBD2; clone size: few; CDR3 protein: CATSREGAGWSDTQYF; CDR3 DNA: TGTGCCACCAGCAGAGAAGGAGCGGGGTGGTCAGATACGCAGTATTTT
V gene: TRBV4-3; J gene: TRBJ2-3; D gene: -; clone size: -; CDR3 protein: CASEGDPRDHKDTQYF; CDR3 DNA: TGCGCCAGTGAGGGGGACCCACGGGACCACAAAGATACGCAGTATTTT
V gene: TRBV18; J gene: TRBJ2-7; D gene: TRBD1; clone size: few; CDR3 protein: CASSPLGQGGEQYF; CDR3 DNA: TGTGCCAGCTCACCATTGGGACAGGGAGGCGAGCAGTACTTC
V gene: TRBV2; J gene: TRBJ2-2; D gene: -; clone size: few; CDR3 protein: CASSSGVAGELFF; CDR3 DNA: TGTGCCAGCAGCTCAGGGGTTGCCGGGGAGCTGTTTTTT
V gene: TRBV5-1; J gene: TRBJ2-3; D gene: -; clone size: -; CDR3 protein: CASSLGGLTDTQYF; CDR3 DNA: TGCGCCAGCAGCTTGGGAGGGCTAACAGATACGCAGTATTTT
V gene: TRBV6-5; J gene: TRBJ2-1; D gene: TRBD2; clone size: few; CDR3 protein: CASSYGGGRSYNEQFF; CDR3 DNA: TGTGCCAGCAGTTACGGCGGGGGGCGATCCTACAATGAGCAGTTCTTC